These 13 T cell receptor beta chains share one sample of origin, sequenced in a study of shared clonotypes between healthy human individuals. TCRdb's copy holds only in-frame clones and misses some; the assay was immunoSEQ multiplex PCR. The data show roughly 640,000 clones, roughly 70% seen once. The sample comprised memory CD4+ T cells sorted from blood. Specified subset: CD45RA-negative fraction. All receptors derive from a young woman in good health.

This clone was counted between two and nine times. The chain links TRBV4-1 to TRBJ1-4; 7 nucleotides line up with TRBD1. Germline assignment: CDR1 MGHRA and CDR2 YSYEKL. This CDR3 region has 13 residues. With V trimmed by 2 bases and J by 10 bases, 4 bases remained unmatched. The CDR3 region has the DNA TGCGCCAGCAGCCAAAGAACAGGGGTAAAACTGTTTTTT. It codes for CASSQRTGVKLFF.

The V and J genes are TRBV10-3 and TRBJ1-2; 11 bases are shared with TRBD1. Germline values: CDR1 ENHRY, CDR2 SYGVKD. V lost 6 bases, J lost 1 base, and 1 base stayed unmatched. The CDR3 has 14 amino acids. This chain's CDR3 is CAIRGTGGNYGYTF. The CDR3 region has the DNA TGTGCCATCAGAGGGACAGGGGGTAACTATGGCTACACCTTC.

The chain links TRBV19 to TRBJ1-2; D not certain. Trimming took off 8 bases at V and 4 bases at J, with 14 bases between the two ends. The CDR3 length is 13 residues. Germline V gene data show CDR1 as LNHDA and CDR2 as SQIVND (reference sequence). CDR3 amino acids: CASHRTGSYGYTF. CDR3 nucleotides: TGTGCCAGTCATAGGACCGGGAGCTATGGCTACACCTTC.

The chain uses TRBV6-5 and TRBJ1-5; 7 nucleotides line up with TRBD1. V shed 6 bases and J 0 bases; nucleotides not matched to a gene: 2. The germline gives CDR1 MNHEY, CDR2 SVGAGI. The CDR3 totals 14 residues. CDR3 coding DNA: TGTGCCAGCAGCCGACAGGGTAGCAATCAGCCCCAGCATTTT. This encodes CASSRQGSNQPQHF.

Turning to this clone: The sample contains more than one DNA sequence encoding this CDR3. The V call is TRBV28, the J call TRBJ1-2; D perhaps matches TRBD1 (5 bases). V was pared by 3 bases and J by 4 bases, with 9 bases between. Germline lookup yields CDR1 MDHEN and CDR2 SYDVKM. The CDR3 has 13 amino acids. CDR3 nucleotides: TGTGCCAGCAGTTTTGGGGGTGCCTATGGCTACACCTTC. This translates into CASSFGGAYGYTF.

The rearrangement joins TRBV7-2 to TRBJ2-2; 11 nucleotides agree with TRBD2. Trimming took 4 bases from V and 4 from J; bases not matched to a gene: 5. There are 16 residues in the CDR3. Germline assignment: CDR1 SGHTA and CDR2 FQGNSA. The CDR3 sequence: CASSSLAGGGTGELFF. The CDR3, as DNA: TGTGCCAGCAGCTCCTTAGCGGGAGGGGGCACCGGGGAGCTGTTTTTT.

The chain couples TRBV28 to TRBJ1-2; the D is unclear. The ends were cut back, 2 bases at V and 8 bases at J, with 9 bases in the middle. The CDR3 covers 12 residues. Germline CDR1 MDHEN, CDR2 SYDVKM. Here the CDR3 reads CASSLAGLGYTF. CDR3 nucleotide sequence: TGTGCCAGCAGTTTAGCGGGTCTGGGCTACACCTTC.

V is TRBV9 and J is TRBJ1-3; D not certain. Trimming removed 3 bases from V and 7 bases from J, with 11 bases in between. CDR1 and CDR2 (germline): SGDLS, YYNGEE. The CDR3 is made up of 13 amino acids. CDR3: CASSAKMGNTIYF. The CDR3, as DNA: TGTGCCAGCAGCGCTAAGATGGGGAACACCATATATTTT.

The V call is TRBV27, the J call TRBJ1-3, with 9 bases matching TRBD1. The CDR3 length is 13 residues. Germline-derived CDR1 and CDR2 are MNHEY and SMNVEV (reference sequence). The V segment lost 6 bases and the J segment 7 bases; nucleotides outside the gene matches: 4. Here the CDR3 DNA reads TGTGCCAGCAGACCGACAGGGGGGAACACCATATATTTT. The encoded protein is CASRPTGGNTIYF.

J is TRBJ1-2 and V is TRBV27; 9 nucleotides agree with TRBD1. The CDR3 loop spans 15 amino acids. Germline V gene data show CDR1 as MNHEY and CDR2 as SMNVEV (reference sequence). J was trimmed by 3 bases and V by 6 bases; bases with no gene match: 8. The CDR3 bases are TGTGCCAGCAGCCCCGGGACAGGGACTGACTATGGCTACACCTTC. Protein: CASSPGTGTDYGYTF.

This chain uses TRBV6-5 with TRBJ2-5; D not certain. There are 14 residues in the CDR3. The V end lost 0 bases, the J end lost 6 bases, and 11 bases lay between the germline ends. In germline, CDR1 is MNHEY, CDR2 SVGAGI. The CDR3 bases are TGTGCCAGCAGTTACTCGGGGTCCCGGAAGACCCAGTACTTC. Its protein is CASSYSGSRKTQYF.

As regards this clone: This same CDR3 is encoded by further DNA sequences in the sample. The chain carries TRBV18 and TRBJ1-1; D gene uncertain. This CDR3 region has 14 residues. The ends were cut back, 6 bases at V and 0 bases at J, with 11 bases in the middle. CDR1 and CDR2 from the germline V gene are KGHSH and LQKENI. CDR3 bases: TGTGCCAGCTCCAGAGACGGTTTGAACACTGAAGCTTTCTTT. It translates to CASSRDGLNTEAFF.

The CDR3 DNA follows: TGTGCCAGCAGCGCAAAACTAGCGGGAGGGCCGGTTGAGCAGTTCTTC. It encodes CASSAKLAGGPVEQFF. The chain combines TRBV11-2 with TRBJ2-1, with 13 bases identical to TRBD2. The germline V gene encodes CDR1 SGHAT and CDR2 FQNNGV. The V gene end was trimmed by 5 bases and the J gene end by 9 bases; junction bases not matched to a gene: 10. This CDR3 spans 16 amino acids.